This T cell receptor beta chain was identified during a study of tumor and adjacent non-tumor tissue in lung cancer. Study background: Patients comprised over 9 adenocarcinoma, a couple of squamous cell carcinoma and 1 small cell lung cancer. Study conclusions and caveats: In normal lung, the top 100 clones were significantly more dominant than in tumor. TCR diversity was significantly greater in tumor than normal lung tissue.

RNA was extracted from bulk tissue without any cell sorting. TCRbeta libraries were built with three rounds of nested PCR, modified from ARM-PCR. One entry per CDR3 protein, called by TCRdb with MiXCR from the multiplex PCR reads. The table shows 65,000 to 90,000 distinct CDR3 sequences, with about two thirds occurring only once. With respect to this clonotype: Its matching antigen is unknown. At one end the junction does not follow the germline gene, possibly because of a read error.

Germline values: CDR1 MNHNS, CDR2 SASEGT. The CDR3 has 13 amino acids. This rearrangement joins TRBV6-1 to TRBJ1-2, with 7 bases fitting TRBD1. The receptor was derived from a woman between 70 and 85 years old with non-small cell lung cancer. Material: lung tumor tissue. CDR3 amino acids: CPSRRQGWDAYTF. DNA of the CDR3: TGTCCCAGCAGGCGACAGGGTTGGGATGCCTACACCTTC.